Presented here are 9 T cell receptor beta chains from one specimen sequenced in a study of T-cell reconstitution after alpha-beta-depleted transplantation in children. Researchers prepared the TCRbeta library using unique molecular identifiers, the study reports. TCRdb processed the PCR reads anew with MiXCR; each CDR3 protein has one entry. This sample has 600,000 to 700,000 distinct CDR3 sequences, with 15% to 20% found just once. This specimen consisted of PBMCs from the stem cell graft donor, obtained from the stem cell graft. The receptors were gathered from a human donor who donated a stem cell graft to a child with acute myeloid leukemia.

With respect to this clonotype: This may stem from a read error, because a much larger clone lies one nucleotide away. The J gene is TRBJ2-2, the V gene TRBV20-1; TRBD2 matches 9 bases. CDR1 and CDR2 from the germline V gene are DFQATT and SNEGSKA (reference sequence). The CDR3 consists of 14 residues. The CDR3 bases are TGCAGTGCTACTAGCGGGGCAGACACCGGGCAGCTGTTTTTT. This gives the protein CSATSGADTGQLFF.

This clonotype was observed once. The chain has TRBV13 and TRBJ2-7, with D perhaps matching TRBD1 (5 bases). Germline values: CDR1 PRHDT, CDR2 FYEKMQ (reference sequence). This CDR3 is 15 amino acids long. V lost 5 bases and J 2 bases, leaving 16 bases between the germline ends. As DNA, the CDR3 is TGTGCCAGCAGCCCCCGGACATGGTTGGCCTACGAGCAGTACTTC. Its translation is CASSPRTWLAYEQYF.

CDR3 bases: TGTGCCAGCAGGCCCCCGACAGAGACCGGGGAGCTGTTTTTT. Translating it yields CASRPPTETGELFF. V and J are TRBV6-1 and TRBJ2-2, with D perhaps TRBD1 (5 bases). Germline V gene sequence: CDR1 MNHNS, CDR2 SASEGT. The V end lost 6 bases, the J end lost 5 bases, and 13 bases lay between the germline ends. CDR3 length: 14 amino acids.

This clonotype was detected many times. V gene TRBV20-1 combines with J gene TRBJ1-2; D might be TRBD1 (5 bases). V dropped 3 bases and J dropped 4 bases, with 18 bases sitting between them. The germline V gene encodes CDR1 DFQATT and CDR2 SNEGSKA (reference sequence). The CDR3 runs 15 residues. The CDR3 loop reads CSASSAGADIYGYTF. Written as DNA, the CDR3 is TGCAGTGCTAGCTCTGCCGGGGCCGATATCTATGGCTACACCTTC.

This clonotype occurred many times. The chain carries TRBV20-1 and TRBJ2-3, with D possibly TRBD1 on 6 matching bases. The CDR3 runs 15 residues. Germline assignment: CDR1 DFQATT and CDR2 SNEGSKA (reference sequence). V was cut by 1 base and J by 4 bases, with 15 bases left in between. The chain's CDR3 is CSARAAGALSDTQYF. The CDR3 DNA reads as TGCAGTGCTAGAGCGGCAGGGGCTCTCTCAGATACGCAGTATTTT.

At least ten counts were recorded for this clonotype. The rearrangement links TRBV9 to TRBJ1-2; D is unclear. Germline assignment: CDR1 SGDLS and CDR2 YYNGEE. With 2 bases removed from V and 0 bases from J, the gap between germline ends came to 2 bases. CDR3 length equals 12 residues. CDR3 region: CASSVSNYGYTF. CDR3 bases: TGTGCCAGCAGCGTGTCTAACTATGGCTACACCTTC. The whole variable domain, filled in from reference TRBV9 and TRBJ1-2, reads DSGVTQTPKHLITATGQRVTLRCSPRSGDLSVYWYQQSLDQGLQFLIQYYNGEERAKGNILERFSAQQFPDLHSELNLSSLELGDSALYFCASSVSNYGYTFGSGTRLTVV.

In this sample, this clonotype turned up many times. This chain connects TRBV20-1 to TRBJ1-2, with no clear D. Trimming removed 3 bases at V and 6 bases at J, with 11 bases between. The CDR3 extends over 12 amino acids. Germline V CDR1 and CDR2: DFQATT, SNEGSKA (reference sequence). The DNA for the CDR3 is TGCAGTGCTAGTTTCCGGGATGATGGCTACACCTTC. Translating it yields CSASFRDDGYTF.

This clonotype came up many times. This chain links TRBV5-6 with TRBJ2-3; 12 bases line up with TRBD2. V shed 3 bases, J shed 13 bases, and the junction held 3 bases outside the gene matches. This CDR3 contains 12 residues. Germline CDR1 is SGHDT and CDR2 is YYEEEE. The CDR3 DNA follows: TGTGCCAGCAGCTCGGGACTAGCGGGCGAGTATTTT. Its protein is CASSSGLAGEYF.

This clonotype was detected only a few times. V is TRBV12-3 or TRBV12-4 and J is TRBJ2-3, with 10 bases aligning to TRBD2. The CDR3 totals 14 residues. V was pared by 4 bases and J by 6 bases, with 4 bases of the junction left unmatched. CDR3 DNA sequence: TGTGCCAGCAGTTCTAGCGGGGGACGGGATACGCAGTATTTT. Protein product: CASSSSGGRDTQYF.